This section outlines one T cell receptor beta chain sequence together with its context. Both 60 Vbeta primers and 13 Jbeta primers went into the PCR. The assay was immunoSEQ multiplex PCR, and TCRdb's table has in-frame clones only and misses some. The data show about 120,000 clones, approximately 72% seen once. Trimming removed 0 bases from V and 0 bases from J, with 11 bases in between. The CDR3 covers 16 residues. Looked up from germline, CDR1 is LGHNA and CDR2 is YNFKEQ. These data come from a study of cytomegalovirus exposure and HLA in healthy donors. This receptor was identified in a woman in her fifties or sixties in good health and CMV-seropositive. The rearrangement joins TRBV4-2 to TRBJ1-1; unclear D gene. Material for sequencing was PBMCs. The CDR3 region has the DNA TGTGCCAGCAGCCAAGATCTTGTGTCTCTGAACACTGAAGCTTTCTTT. Amino acids: CASSQDLVSLNTEAFF.